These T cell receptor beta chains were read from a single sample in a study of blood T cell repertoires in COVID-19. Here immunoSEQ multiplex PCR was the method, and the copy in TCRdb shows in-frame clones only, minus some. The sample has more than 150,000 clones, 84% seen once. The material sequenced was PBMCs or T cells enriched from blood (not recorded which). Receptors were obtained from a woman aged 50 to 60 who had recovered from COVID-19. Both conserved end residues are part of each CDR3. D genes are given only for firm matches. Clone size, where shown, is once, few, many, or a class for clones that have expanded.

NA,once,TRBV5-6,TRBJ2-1,CASSPRRPPYNEQFF,TGTGCCAGCAGCCCGCGGCGACCCCCCTACAATGAGCAGTTCTTC
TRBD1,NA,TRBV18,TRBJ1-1,CASSPPGQGTEAFF,TGTGCCAGCTCACCACCCGGACAGGGCACTGAAGCTTTCTTT
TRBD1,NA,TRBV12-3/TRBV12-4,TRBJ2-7,CASDRAYEQYF,TGTGCCAGCGACAGGGCGTACGAGCAGTACTTC
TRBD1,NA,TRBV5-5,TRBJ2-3,CASSQTTGGGGTDTQYF,TGTGCCAGCAGCCAAACGACAGGGGGCGGTGGGACAGATACGCAGTATTTT
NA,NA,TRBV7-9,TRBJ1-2,CASSLALSGRGYTF,TGTGCCAGCAGCTTAGCGCTTTCCGGGAGGGGCTACACCTTC
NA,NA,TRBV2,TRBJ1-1,CASRDGQIEAFF,TGTGCCAGCAGGGATGGACAGATTGAAGCTTTCTTT
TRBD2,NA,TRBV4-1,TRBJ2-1,CASSRGGGPTEQFF,TGCGCCAGCAGCCGCGGGGGAGGGCCTACTGAGCAGTTCTTC
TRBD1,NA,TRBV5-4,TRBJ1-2,CASSSRTGTYGYTF,TGTGCCAGCAGCTCACGGACAGGGACCTATGGCTACACCTTC
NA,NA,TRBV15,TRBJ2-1,CATSRDRFSGNEQFF,TGTGCCACCAGCAGAGATCGTTTCTCGGGCAATGAGCAGTTCTTC
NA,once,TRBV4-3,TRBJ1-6,CASSQDVGGASYNSPLHF,TGCGCCAGCAGCCAAGATGTTGGCGGTGCCTCCTATAATTCACCCCTCCACTTT
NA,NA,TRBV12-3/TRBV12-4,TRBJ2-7,CASTMGPYEQYF,TGTGCCAGCACCATGGGGCCCTACGAGCAGTACTTC
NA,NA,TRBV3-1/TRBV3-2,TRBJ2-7,CASSQADRTAQYF,TGTGCCAGCAGCCAGGCCGACAGGACCGCCCAGTACTTC
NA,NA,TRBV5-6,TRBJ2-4,CASSLGELAKNIQYF,TGTGCCAGCAGCTTGGGGGAGCTAGCCAAAAACATTCAGTACTTC
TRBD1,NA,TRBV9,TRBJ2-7,CASSARTGGVSEQYF,TGTGCCAGCAGCGCCCGGACAGGGGGTGTAAGCGAGCAGTACTTC
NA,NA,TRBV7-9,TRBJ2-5,CASSFDRRKETQYF,TGTGCCAGCAGCTTCGACAGGCGGAAAGAGACCCAGTACTTC
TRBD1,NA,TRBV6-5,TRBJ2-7,CASSYSFGTGEVQYF,TGTGCCAGCAGTTACTCGTTTGGGACAGGGGAAGTGCAGTACTTC
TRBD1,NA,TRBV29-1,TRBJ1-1,CSVERGTGLTEAFF,TGCAGCGTTGAACGCGGGACAGGACTCACTGAAGCTTTCTTT
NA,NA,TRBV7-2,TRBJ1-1,CASYLGWRGTEAFF,TGTGCCAGCTACCTCGGGTGGAGGGGAACTGAAGCTTTCTTT
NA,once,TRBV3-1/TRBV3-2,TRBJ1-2,CASRPGGEVRYTF,TGTGCCAGCAGACCGGGCGGGGAGGTTCGCTACACCTTC
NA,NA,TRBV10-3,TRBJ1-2,CAISGVGAGGYTF,TGTGCCATCAGTGGGGTGGGGGCTGGTGGCTACACCTTC
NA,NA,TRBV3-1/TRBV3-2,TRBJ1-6,CASSQGGNSPLHF,TGTGCCAGCAGCCAGGGCGGGAATTCACCCCTCCACTTT
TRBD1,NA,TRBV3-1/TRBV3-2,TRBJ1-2,CASSQVYGQGNYGYTF,TGTGCCAGCAGCCAAGTATACGGACAGGGGAACTATGGCTACACCTTC
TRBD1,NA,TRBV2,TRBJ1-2,CASTLQGRDGYTF,TGTGCCAGCACCCTACAGGGGCGGGATGGCTACACCTTC
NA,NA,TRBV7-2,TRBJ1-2,CASTPSDRPHGYTF,TGTGCCAGCACCCCTTCAGACAGGCCCCATGGCTACACCTTC
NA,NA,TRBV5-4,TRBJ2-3,CASRNPTGSRSTDTQYF,TGTGCCAGCAGAAACCCAACAGGGTCTCGGTCCACAGATACGCAGTATTTT
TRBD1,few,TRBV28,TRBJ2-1,CASSFPLATGRKNEQFF,TGTGCCAGCAGTTTCCCCCTGGCGACAGGGCGTAAAAATGAGCAGTTCTTC
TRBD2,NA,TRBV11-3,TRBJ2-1,CASSFRLAGTRNEQFF,TGTGCCAGCAGCTTTAGGCTAGCGGGGACCCGCAATGAGCAGTTCTTC
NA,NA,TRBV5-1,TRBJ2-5,CASRPRSTVQETQYF,TGCGCCAGCAGGCCCCGGAGCACCGTCCAAGAGACCCAGTACTTC
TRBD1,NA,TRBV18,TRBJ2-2,CASSSDRGVAGELFF,TGTGCCAGCTCGTCGGACAGGGGGGTCGCCGGGGAGCTGTTTTTT
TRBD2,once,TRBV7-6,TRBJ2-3,CASSLVLAGGSPDTQYF,TGTGCCAGCAGCTTAGTTTTGGCGGGAGGATCCCCAGATACGCAGTATTTT
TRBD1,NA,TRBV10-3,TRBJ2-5,CAISESSPGGETQYF,TGTGCCATCAGTGAGTCATCTCCAGGGGGTGAGACCCAGTACTTC
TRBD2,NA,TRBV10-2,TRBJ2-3,CASSEKAGGQDTQYF,TGCGCCAGCAGTGAAAAAGCGGGGGGGCAAGATACGCAGTATTTT
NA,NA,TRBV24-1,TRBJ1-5,CATSESDQPQHF,TGTGCCACCAGTGAGTCGGATCAGCCCCAGCATTTT
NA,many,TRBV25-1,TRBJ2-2,CATQDTGELFF,TGTGCCACCCAGGACACCGGGGAGCTGTTTTTT
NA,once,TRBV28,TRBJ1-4,CASRSDEKLFF,TGTGCCAGCAGGTCTGATGAAAAACTGTTTTTT
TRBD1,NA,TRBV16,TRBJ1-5,CASSQSETGINQPQHF,TGTGCCAGCAGCCAATCGGAGACAGGGATCAATCAGCCCCAGCATTTT
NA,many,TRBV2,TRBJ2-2,CASSTTETGELFF,TGTGCCAGCAGTACAACAGAAACCGGGGAGCTGTTTTTT
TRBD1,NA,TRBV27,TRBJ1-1,CASSRQGASEAFF,TGTGCCAGCAGCCGACAGGGGGCCTCTGAAGCTTTCTTT
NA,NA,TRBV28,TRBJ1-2,CASSAIGETNYGYTF,TGTGCCAGCAGTGCGATTGGAGAGACTAACTATGGCTACACCTTC
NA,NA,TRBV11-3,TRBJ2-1,CASSLDPDSLNEQFF,TGTGCCAGCAGCTTAGACCCGGACTCACTCAATGAGCAGTTCTTC
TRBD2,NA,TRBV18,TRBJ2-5,CASSPRLAGGETQYF,TGTGCCAGCTCACCGCGGCTAGCGGGAGGAGAGACCCAGTACTTC
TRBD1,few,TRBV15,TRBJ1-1,CATSRTDRGWGNTEAFF,TGTGCCACCAGCAGAACCGACAGGGGCTGGGGGAACACTGAAGCTTTCTTT
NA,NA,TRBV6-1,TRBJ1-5,CASSEIDSFYSNQPQHF,TGTGCCAGCAGTGAAATAGACAGCTTCTATAGCAATCAGCCCCAGCATTTT
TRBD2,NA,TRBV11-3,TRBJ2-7,CASSPTPGGTAYEQYF,TGTGCCAGCAGCCCAACGCCGGGAGGTACTGCCTACGAGCAGTACTTC
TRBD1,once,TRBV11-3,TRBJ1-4,CASSRPGTGVRGEKLFF,TGTGCCAGCAGCCGTCCCGGGACAGGGGTTCGCGGTGAAAAACTGTTTTTT
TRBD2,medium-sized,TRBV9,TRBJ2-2,CASSVVSGRDTGELFF,TGTGCCAGCAGCGTAGTAAGCGGGAGAGACACCGGGGAGCTGTTTTTT
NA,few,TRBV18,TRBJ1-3,CASSPTDLYTIYF,TGTGCCAGCTCACCAACAGACCTATACACCATATATTTT
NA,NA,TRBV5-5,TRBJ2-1,CASSREGQNYNEQFF,TGTGCCAGCAGCCGCGAAGGACAGAATTACAATGAGCAGTTCTTC